The clone carrying this T cell receptor (beta chain) showed up just once. Trimming removed 4 bases at V and 0 bases at J, with 18 bases between. This CDR3 comprises 18 residues. Germline values: CDR1 LGHNA, CDR2 YNFKEQ. Produced via immunoSEQ multiplex PCR; TCRdb's table is partial and in-frame only. The table has a few hundred thousand clones, roughly 88% seen once. The data are from a study of blood T cell repertoires in COVID-19. At the level of the study: The United States, Italy and Spain supplied acute and convalescent COVID-19 samples. T cells, B-cell-depleted T cells, or PBMCs supplied cDNA or gDNA.

The receptor comes from a woman aged 40 to 50 who had been exposed to COVID-19. Sequencing was done on a sample of PBMCs or T cells enriched from blood (not recorded which). V usage is TRBV4-2 and J usage is TRBJ2-2, with a possible D match to TRBD1 (6 bases). The CDR3 spells CASSPTLQGPANTGELFF. In DNA, the CDR3 is TGTGCCAGCAGCCCCACCCTACAGGGCCCCGCGAACACCGGGGAGCTGTTTTTT.